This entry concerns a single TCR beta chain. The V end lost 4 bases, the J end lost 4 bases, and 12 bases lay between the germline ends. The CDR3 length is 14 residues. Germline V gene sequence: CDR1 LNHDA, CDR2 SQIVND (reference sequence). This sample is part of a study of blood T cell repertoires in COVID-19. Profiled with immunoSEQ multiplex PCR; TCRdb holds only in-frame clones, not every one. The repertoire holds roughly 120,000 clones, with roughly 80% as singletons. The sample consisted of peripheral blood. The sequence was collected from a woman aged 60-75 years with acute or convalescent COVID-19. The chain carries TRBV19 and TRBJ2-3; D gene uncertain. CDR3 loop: CASSKRTNPDTQYF. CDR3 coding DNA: TGTGCCAGTAGTAAGAGAACGAACCCAGATACGCAGTATTTT.